This T cell receptor (beta chain) was captured by sequencing in a study of blood T cell repertoires in COVID-19 (dated by TCRdb to 2018 to 2020). As for the study more broadly: Samples from collaborators originated in the United States, Italy and Spain and spanned both the acute and convalescent phases of COVID-19. The material from the prospective study consisted of cDNA or gDNA derived from T cells, B-cell-depleted T cells, or PBMCs. The repertoires were released in a freely available public database intended as a resource for research on the immune response to SARS-CoV-2. Samples were obtained from the ongoing ImmuneRACE study (first 160 participants) and from 1,200 or so subjects provided by 6 global collaborators. The sample metadata nearly always contained a de-identified subject ID, COVID-19 status, age in years and sex. HLA class I and class II types, where available, came from metadata supplied by the sample provider rather than from assay-based typing. Subjects who had been exposed to COVID-19, were actively infected with it, or had recovered from it provided the deeply sampled blood TCRbeta repertoires that made up the dataset. General conclusions and limits of the study: How much clinical and demographic metadata was included differed by source and by participant, and the metadata was provided uncurated.

The immunoSEQ Assay, a bias-controlled multiplex PCR, was used to amplify TCRbeta CDR3 regions from genomic DNA. The published analysis was carried out like this. The number of nucleated cells in each sample was estimated by amplification of reference gene primers within the assay. To quantify the absolute abundance of each unique TCRbeta CDR3 rearrangement, sequence reads were collapsed and filtered. For each sample, productive Simpson clonality was calculated as the square root of Simpson's diversity index over productive rearrangements. The source is immuneACCESS, and TCRdb retained only in-frame sequences with V and J called. Part of the clones is not carried over; for the studies checked, unresolved V genes explain less than half of this, and the remainder is unexplained. That table supplies the V and J calls and clone size; D and trimming were determined from the DNA. For this sample there are 160,000 or so clones; 75% to 85% appear just once. Of the sample, roughly 0.58% falls within the top ten clones.

Turning to this clone: Its antigen has not been determined. No much larger clone is present one base from it, and per-base qualities are unavailable.

Each collaborating institution followed its own protocols to collect whole blood in K2EDTA tubes. For TCRbeta analysis, collaborator samples were shipped as frozen whole blood, as isolated PBMCs, or as DNA extracted from either sample type. The receptor was derived from a man in his fifties or sixties with acute or convalescent COVID-19. The sample consisted of peripheral blood.

The DNA sequence is given as TGCGCCAGCAGCTTGAGGGGAGGAGGGAATGAAAAACTGTTTTTT. The encoded protein is CASSLRGGGNEKLFF. The chain couples TRBV5-1 to TRBJ1-4, with TRBD1 as a weak D call on 5 bases. CDR1 and CDR2, looked up from the germline V gene, are SGHRS and YFSETQ. The CDR3 spans 15 residues, from the cysteine through the phenylalanine. Just CDR3 DNA is preserved here, 45 bases in frame from base 1. V sheds 1 base and J sheds 5 bases, leaving 12 bases between their ends.